The 6 T cell receptor beta chains below all came from one sample that was sequenced in a study of cytomegalovirus exposure and HLA in healthy donors. The study ran its PCR with 60 Vbeta and 13 Jbeta primers. TCRdb's copy holds only in-frame clones and misses some; the assay was immunoSEQ multiplex PCR. The sample lists more than 75,000 clones, over 70% occurring once. Sequencing was performed on PBMCs. Source of these receptors: a man aged 35 to 55 in good health and CMV-seropositive.

The chain recombines TRBV19 with TRBJ1-5, with 8 bases matching TRBD1. V shed 3 bases, J shed 8 bases, and the junction held 6 bases outside the gene matches. Looked up from germline, CDR1 is LNHDA and CDR2 is SQIVND (reference sequence). The CDR3 covers 14 residues. DNA of the CDR3: TGTGCCAGTAGTATGGGACAGGCCGAAAAGCCCCAGCATTTT. It codes for CASSMGQAEKPQHF.

This clone appeared a few times. This chain links TRBV30 with TRBJ2-3; 8 nucleotides align to TRBD2. Germline V lookup: CDR1 GTSNPN, CDR2 SVGIG (reference sequence). This CDR3 contains 14 residues. The junction had 9 bases not matched to a gene; V was cut back by 4 bases and J by 6 bases. CDR3 DNA sequence: TGTGCCTGGAATATCCGGGGGGGCCAGGATACGCAGTATTTT. This encodes CAWNIRGGQDTQYF.

V and J are TRBV4-2 and TRBJ2-7; 8 positions match TRBD1. Germline V gene sequence: CDR1 LGHNA, CDR2 YNFKEQ. This CDR3 is 16 amino acids long. V dropped 0 bases and J dropped 2; count of bases not matched to a gene: 6. The CDR3 region is CASSQDGQGAPYEQYF. The CDR3 DNA follows: TGTGCCAGCAGCCAAGATGGGCAGGGGGCCCCCTACGAGCAGTACTTC.

The rearrangement links TRBV6-1 to TRBJ1-4; 10 positions agree with TRBD1. J was trimmed by 7 bases and V by 7 bases; bases with no gene match: 9. The CDR3 contains 15 residues. Germline CDR1 is MNHNS and CDR2 is SASEGT. CDR3 sequence (DNA): TGTGCCAGCAATCCAAAGACAGGGGGCGGTGAAAAACTGTTTTTT. It specifies CASNPKTGGGEKLFF.

This clone has only one observation. The rearrangement links TRBV10-1 to TRBJ2-1, with 7 bases aligning to TRBD1. This CDR3 region has 13 residues. Germline trimming cut 0 bases from V and 11 bases from J; bases unmatched to any gene: 4. The germline gives CDR1 WNHNN, CDR2 SYGVQD (reference sequence). The CDR3 coding sequence is TGCGCCAGCAGTGAGTCGAGACAGGGCCAGCAGTTCTTC. This encodes CASSESRQGQQFF.

This clone was seen just once. An end of the junction does not agree with germline; a read error may underlie this. V usage is TRBV7-2 and J usage is TRBJ2-3; 8 bases map to TRBD2. CDR3 length equals 16 residues. Germline V gives CDR1 SGHTA, CDR2 FQGNSA. The CDR3 region is CASSLAGTTSTDTQYF. The CDR3 nucleotides read TGTGCCAGCAGCCTAGCGGGCACCACTAGCACAGATACGCAGTATTTT.